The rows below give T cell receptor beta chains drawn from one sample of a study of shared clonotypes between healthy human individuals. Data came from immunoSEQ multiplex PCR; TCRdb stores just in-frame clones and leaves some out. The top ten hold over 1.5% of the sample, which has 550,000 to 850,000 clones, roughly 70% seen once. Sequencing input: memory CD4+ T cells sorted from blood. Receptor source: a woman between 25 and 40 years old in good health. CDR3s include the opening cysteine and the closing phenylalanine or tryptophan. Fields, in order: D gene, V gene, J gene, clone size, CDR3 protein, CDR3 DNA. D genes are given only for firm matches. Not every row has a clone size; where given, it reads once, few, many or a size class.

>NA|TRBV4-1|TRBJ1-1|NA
CASSPLDMGFMNTEAFF
TGCGCCAGCAGCCCCCTCGACATGGGATTCATGAACACTGAAGCTTTCTTT
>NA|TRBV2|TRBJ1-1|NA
CASSQQGRNTEAFF
TGTGCCAGCAGTCAACAGGGACGCAACACTGAAGCTTTCTTT
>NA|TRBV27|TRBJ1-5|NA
CASSLTRGTNQPQHF
TGTGCCAGCAGTTTAACCCGAGGGACCAATCAGCCCCAGCATTTT
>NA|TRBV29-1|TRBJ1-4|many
CSGGQPNEKLFF
TGCAGCGGCGGGCAGCCGAATGAAAAACTGTTTTTT
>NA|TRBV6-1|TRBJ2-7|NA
CASSEVVRGREQYF
TGTGCCAGCAGTGAAGTGGTGAGGGGGAGAGAGCAGTACTTC
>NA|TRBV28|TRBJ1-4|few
CASSLHKGGAEKLFF
TGTGCCAGCAGTTTACATAAGGGAGGCGCTGAAAAACTGTTTTTT
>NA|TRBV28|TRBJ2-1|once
CASSPGTSFKSYNEQFF
TGTGCCAGCAGTCCCGGGACCTCCTTTAAGTCCTACAATGAGCAGTTCTTC
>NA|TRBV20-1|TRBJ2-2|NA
CSADRTGELFF
TGCAGTGCTGACAGAACCGGGGAGCTGTTTTTT
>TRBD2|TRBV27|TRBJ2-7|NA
CASSPIAGGSYEQYF
TGTGCCAGCAGTCCTATAGCGGGAGGCTCCTACGAGCAGTACTTC
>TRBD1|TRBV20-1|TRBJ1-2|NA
CRGTGPGGYTF
TGCAGGGGGACAGGTCCGGGTGGCTACACCTTC
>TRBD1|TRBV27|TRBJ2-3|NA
CASSPYRGSTDTQYF
TGTGCCAGCAGTCCCTACAGGGGAAGCACAGATACGCAGTATTTT
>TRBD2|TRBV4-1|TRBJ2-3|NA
CASSQEPSLAGISTDTQYF
TGCGCCAGCAGCCAAGAACCCTCACTAGCGGGGATTTCCACAGATACGCAGTATTTT
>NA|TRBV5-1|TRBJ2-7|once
CASSLRGAYEQYF
TGCGCCAGCAGCTTGAGGGGGGCCTACGAGCAGTACTTC
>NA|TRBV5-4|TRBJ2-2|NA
CASSFRSNTGELFF
TGTGCCAGCAGCTTTAGGTCAAACACCGGGGAGCTGTTTTTT
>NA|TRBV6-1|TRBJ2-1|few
CATLPDSRLHEQFF
TGTGCCACCCTGCCAGACTCTAGACTCCATGAGCAGTTCTTC
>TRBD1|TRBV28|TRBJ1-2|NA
CASFGQAVGGYTF
TGTGCCAGTTTTGGACAGGCGGTGGGTGGCTACACCTTC
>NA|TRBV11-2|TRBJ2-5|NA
CASSFSRDQYF
TGTGCCAGCAGCTTTTCTCGTGACCAGTACTTC
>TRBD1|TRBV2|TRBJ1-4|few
CASGGTGGEKLFF
TGTGCCAGCGGAGGGACAGGGGGCGAAAAACTGTTTTTT
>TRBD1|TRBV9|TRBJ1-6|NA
CASSVYGTGNSPLHF
TGTGCCAGCAGCGTATACGGGACAGGGAATTCACCCCTCCACTTT
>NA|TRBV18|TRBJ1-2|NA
CASSPAGSETF
TGTGCCAGCTCACCGGCAGGGTCAGAAACCTTC
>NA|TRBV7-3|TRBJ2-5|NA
CASSPPGGETQYF
TGTGCCAGCAGCCCACCCGGCGGAGAGACCCAGTACTTC
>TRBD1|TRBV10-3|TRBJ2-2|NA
CANGVGTATGELFF
TGTGCTAACGGGGTGGGGACAGCCACCGGGGAGCTGTTTTTT
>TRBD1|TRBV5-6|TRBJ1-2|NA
CASSLRDRDGYTF
TGTGCCAGCAGCTTAAGGGACAGGGATGGCTACACCTTC
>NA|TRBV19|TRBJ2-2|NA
CASSTSGINTGELFF
TGTGCCAGTAGTACTTCCGGGATCAACACCGGGGAGCTGTTTTTT
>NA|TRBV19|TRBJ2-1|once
CASSMVGNEQFF
TGTGCCAGTAGTATGGTAGGGAATGAGCAGTTCTTC
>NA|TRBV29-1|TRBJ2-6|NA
CSVAVGGANVLTF
TGCAGCGTTGCGGTGGGTGGGGCCAACGTCCTGACTTTC
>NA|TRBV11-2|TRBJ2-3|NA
CASSLGTGGTDTQYF
TGTGCCAGCAGCTTAGGGACGGGAGGCACAGATACGCAGTATTTT
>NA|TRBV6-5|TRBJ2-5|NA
CASSRGQNYEWYF
TGTGCCAGCAGTCGCGGACAGAACTACGAGTGGTACTTC
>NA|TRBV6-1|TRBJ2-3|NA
CASGRGDTTDTQYF
TGTGCCAGCGGTAGGGGGGACACCACAGATACGCAGTATTTT
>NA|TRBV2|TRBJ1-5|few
CASSDIGDQPQHF
TGTGCCAGCAGTGATATTGGGGACCAGCCCCAGCATTTT
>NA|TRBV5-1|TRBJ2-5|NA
CASSLPDPEGTQYF
TGCGCCAGCAGCTTGCCTGACCCCGAAGGGACCCAGTACTTC
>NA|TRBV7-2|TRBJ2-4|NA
CASSPQGDIQYF
TGTGCCAGCAGCCCACAAGGGGACATTCAGTACTTC
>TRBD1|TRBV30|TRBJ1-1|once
CAWGTRRQGARDTEAFF
TGTGCCTGGGGGACCAGAAGGCAGGGGGCGCGAGACACTGAAGCTTTCTTT
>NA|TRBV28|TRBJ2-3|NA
CASSRGTYRDTQYF
TGTGCCAGCAGTCGTGGTACCTATAGGGATACGCAGTATTTT
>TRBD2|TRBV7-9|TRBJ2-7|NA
CASSSRRLAGGPGYEQYF
TGTGCCAGCAGCTCCCGGAGACTAGCGGGAGGGCCTGGGTACGAGCAGTACTTC
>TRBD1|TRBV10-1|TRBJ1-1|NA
CASSESTQGAGDTEAFF
TGCGCCAGCAGTGAGTCTACACAGGGGGCCGGCGACACTGAAGCTTTCTTT
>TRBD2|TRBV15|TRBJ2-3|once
CATSRDVLAGYTDTQYF
TGTGCCACCAGCAGAGATGTCCTAGCGGGATACACAGATACGCAGTATTTT
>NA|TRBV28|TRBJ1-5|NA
CASSDSRWGGHF
TGTGCCAGCAGTGATTCTCGCTGGGGAGGGCATTTT
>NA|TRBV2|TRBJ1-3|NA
CASADRGNTIYF
TGTGCCAGCGCGGACAGAGGAAACACCATATATTTT
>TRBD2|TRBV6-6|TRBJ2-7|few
CASGLAGGHEQYF
TGTGCCAGTGGACTAGCGGGAGGCCACGAGCAGTACTTC
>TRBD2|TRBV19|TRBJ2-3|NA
CASSPAGTSGTDSNTQYF
TGTGCCAGTAGTCCGGCCGGGACTAGCGGGACAGATAGTAATACGCAGTATTTT
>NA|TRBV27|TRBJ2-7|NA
CASSPRRSYEQYF
TGTGCCAGCAGCCCCCGAAGGTCCTACGAGCAGTACTTC
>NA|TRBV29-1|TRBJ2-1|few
CSVRIDNEQFF
TGCAGCGTCCGCATTGACAATGAGCAGTTCTTC
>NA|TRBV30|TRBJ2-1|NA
CAWTLDSNNEQFF
TGTGCCTGGACCTTGGACTCTAACAATGAGCAGTTCTTC
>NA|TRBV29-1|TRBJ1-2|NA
CSVAMDAYGYTF
TGCAGCGTTGCTATGGACGCCTATGGCTACACCTTC
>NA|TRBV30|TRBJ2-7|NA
CAWSVTDYEQYF
TGTGCCTGGAGTGTCACCGACTACGAGCAGTACTTC
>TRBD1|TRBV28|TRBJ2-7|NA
CASRPPGQGNEQYF
TGTGCCAGCAGACCCCCGGGACAGGGGAACGAGCAGTACTTC
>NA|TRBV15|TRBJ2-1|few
CATSRELRRSSYNEQFF
TGTGCCACCAGCAGAGAACTTCGGCGAAGCTCCTACAATGAGCAGTTCTTC
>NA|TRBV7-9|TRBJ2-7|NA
CASSRQGTYEQYF
TGTGCCAGCAGCCGCCAGGGAACCTACGAGCAGTACTTC